The following is a T cell receptor beta chain sequence with its context. V was cut by 5 bases and J by 7 bases, with 20 bases left in between. The CDR3 totals 15 residues. The germline gives CDR1 MDHEN, CDR2 SYDVKM. This record comes from a study of blood T cell repertoires in COVID-19. The overall study: Acute and convalescent COVID-19 samples came from the United States, Italy and Spain.

In the authors' workflow: From reference gene primer amplification, estimates of nucleated cell counts were derived. The data were produced by immunoSEQ multiplex PCR, yet TCRdb's version contains in-frame clones alone and is incomplete. The V and J calls and clone size come from that table; D and trimming were worked out from the DNA. Of fewer than 250,000 clones in the sample, roughly 90% were seen once. This TCR came from a man in his 60s who had recovered from COVID-19. The sample taken for sequencing was peripheral blood. The chain combines TRBV28 with TRBJ1-2; D may be TRBD1 (6 bases). CDR3 residues: CASSPSLGQRGGYTF. The CDR3 region has the DNA TGTGCCAGCAGTCCGTCCTTGGGACAAAGAGGTGGCTACACCTTC.